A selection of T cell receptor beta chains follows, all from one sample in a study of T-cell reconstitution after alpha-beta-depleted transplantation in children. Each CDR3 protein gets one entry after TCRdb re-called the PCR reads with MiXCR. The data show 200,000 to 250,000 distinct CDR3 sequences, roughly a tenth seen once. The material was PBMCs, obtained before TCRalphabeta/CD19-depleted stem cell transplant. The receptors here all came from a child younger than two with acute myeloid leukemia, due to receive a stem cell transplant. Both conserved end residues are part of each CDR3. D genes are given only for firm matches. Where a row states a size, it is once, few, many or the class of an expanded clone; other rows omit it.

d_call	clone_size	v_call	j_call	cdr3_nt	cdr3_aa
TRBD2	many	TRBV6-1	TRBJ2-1	TGTGCCAGCCGGGTAGGAATAGCGGGAGGGTTTGAGCAGTTCTTC	CASRVGIAGGFEQFF
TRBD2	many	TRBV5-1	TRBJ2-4	TGCGCCAGCAGCTTAGCGGGAATCCAGTACTTC	CASSLAGIQYF
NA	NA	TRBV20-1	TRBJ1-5	TGCAGTTCGGTTTTCAGGGATAGCAATCTGCCCCAGCATTTT	CSSVFRDSNLPQHF
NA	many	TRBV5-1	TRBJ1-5	TGCGCCAGCAGCTTGGCCCTCTCACCCAGGGAACCCCAGCATTTT	CASSLALSPREPQHF
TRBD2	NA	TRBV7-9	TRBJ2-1	TGTGCCAGCAGCTTAGGGGAGGGCTCCTACAATGAGCAGTTCTTC	CASSLGEGSYNEQFF
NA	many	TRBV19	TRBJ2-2	TGTGCCAGTAGTATAACATCCGGGACCGGGGAGCTGTTTTTT	CASSITSGTGELFF
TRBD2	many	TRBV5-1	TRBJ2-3	TGCGCCAGCAGCTTGAATAGCGGGAGCACAGATACGCAGTATTTT	CASSLNSGSTDTQYF
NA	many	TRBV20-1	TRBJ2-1	TGCAGTGCTAGCGACGGATACAATGAGCAGTTCTTC	CSASDGYNEQFF
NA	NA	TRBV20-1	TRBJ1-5	TGCAGTGCTCGGTATGGGGTTGGGGGCAATCAGCCCCAGCATTTT	CSARYGVGGNQPQHF
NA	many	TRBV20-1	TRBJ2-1	TGCAGTGCTAGACGTGGGAAGGCCTACAATGAGCAGTTCTTC	CSARRGKAYNEQFF
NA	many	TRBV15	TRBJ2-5	TGTGCCACCAGCAGAGGGACTTCCCAAGAGACCCAGTACTTC	CATSRGTSQETQYF
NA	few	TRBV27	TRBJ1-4	TGTGCCAGCAGTAGGGCAGCAACTAATGAAAAACTGTTTTTT	CASSRAATNEKLFF
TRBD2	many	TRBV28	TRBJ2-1	TGTGCCAGCAGTATAACGGGAGGCTCCTACAATGAGCAGTTCTTC	CASSITGGSYNEQFF
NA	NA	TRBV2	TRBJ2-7	TGTGCCAGCAGTGAATCCTCGCAGTACGGTAGGGAGCAGTACTTC	CASSESSQYGREQYF
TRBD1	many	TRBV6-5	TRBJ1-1	TGTGCCAGCAGTTACGCCAGGGGGGAGAACACTGAAGCTTTCTTT	CASSYARGENTEAFF
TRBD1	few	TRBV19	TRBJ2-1	TGTGCCAGTACCCAAGGGGGACAGGGGCGTGATGAGCAGTTCTTC	CASTQGGQGRDEQFF
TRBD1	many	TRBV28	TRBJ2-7	TGTGCCAGCAGTGCCACCGGGACAGCTTCCTACGAGCAGTACTTC	CASSATGTASYEQYF
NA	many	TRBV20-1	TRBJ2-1	TGCAGTGCTAGCCCTGGGGGCTCCTCCTACAATGAGCAGTTCTTC	CSASPGGSSYNEQFF
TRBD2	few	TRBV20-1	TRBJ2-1	TGCAGTGCTAGAGAACGAGCGGGAGAGTTTGGCGAGCAGTTCTTC	CSARERAGEFGEQFF
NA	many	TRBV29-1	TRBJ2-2	TGCAGCGTTCTGACAGCCCTGAACACCGGGGAGCTGTTTTTT	CSVLTALNTGELFF
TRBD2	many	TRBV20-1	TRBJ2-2	TGCAGTGCTAGAGATATCCGACTAGCGGCCTTGGGGGAGCTGTTTTTT	CSARDIRLAALGELFF
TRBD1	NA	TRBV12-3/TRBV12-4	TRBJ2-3	TGTGCCAGCAGCCAAAACAGGGGGCGCTTAGGGACGCAGTATTTT	CASSQNRGRLGTQYF
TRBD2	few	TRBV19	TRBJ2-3	TGTGCCAGTAGTTCTAGCGGACTTAGCACAGATACGCAGTATTTT	CASSSSGLSTDTQYF
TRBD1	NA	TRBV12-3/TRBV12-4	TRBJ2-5	TGTGCCAGCAGCCTTTGGGGACAGCAAGAGACCCAGTACTTC	CASSLWGQQETQYF
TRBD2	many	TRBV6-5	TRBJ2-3	TGTGCCAGCAGTTACTCCGGGGGGGGTCCCACAGATACGCAGTATTTT	CASSYSGGGPTDTQYF
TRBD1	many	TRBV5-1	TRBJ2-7	TGCGCCAGCAGCTGGGGGACAGGCTCCTACGAGCAGTACTTC	CASSWGTGSYEQYF
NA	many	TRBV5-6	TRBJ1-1	TGTGCCAGCAGCGGGCACAGTTCGGCTTTCTTT	CASSGHSSAFF
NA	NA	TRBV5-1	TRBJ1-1	TGCGCCAGCAGCACGGACAGCACTGAAGCTTTCTTT	CASSTDSTEAFF
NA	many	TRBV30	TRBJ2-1	TGTGCCTGGTACCAGCAGAATTACAATGAGCAGTTCTTC	CAWYQQNYNEQFF
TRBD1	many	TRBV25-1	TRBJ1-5	TGTGCCAGCAGTGAAGACAGGGGGCCGACTAGTCAGCCCCAGCATTTT	CASSEDRGPTSQPQHF
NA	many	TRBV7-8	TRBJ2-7	TGTGCCAGCAGCTTAGCGCAAAGAGAGACAGACTACGAGCAGTACTTC	CASSLAQRETDYEQYF
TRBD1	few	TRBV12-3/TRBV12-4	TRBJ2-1	TGTGCCAGCAGTATTGGGGACAGTGACAATGCGCAGTTCTTC	CASSIGDSDNAQFF
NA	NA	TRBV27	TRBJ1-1	TGTGCCAGCAGGGACGGGTTAAGGACTGAAGCTTTCTTT	CASRDGLRTEAFF
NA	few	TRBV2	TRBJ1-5	TGTGCCAGCAGTGATGGGTTTAGCAATCAGCCCCAGCATTTT	CASSDGFSNQPQHF
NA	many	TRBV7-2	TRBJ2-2	TGTGCCAGCACCCATCGGACGAAGAACACCGGGGAGCTGTTTTTT	CASTHRTKNTGELFF
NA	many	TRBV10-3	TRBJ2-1	TGTGCCGCCAGTACAGTCAGAACGACGGCCAACGAGTTCTTC	CAASTVRTTANEFF
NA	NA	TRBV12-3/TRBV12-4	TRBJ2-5	TGTGCCTTCTCAGAGCGAGAGACCCAGTACTTC	CAFSERETQYF
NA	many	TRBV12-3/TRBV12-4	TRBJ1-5	TGTGCCAGCAGTTTAGGGGCGGTCCAGCCCCAGCATTTT	CASSLGAVQPQHF
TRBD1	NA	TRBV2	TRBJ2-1	TGTGCCAGCAGTGGACAGGGGACTTACAATGAGCAGTTCTTC	CASSGQGTYNEQFF
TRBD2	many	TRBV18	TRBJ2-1	TGTGCCAGCTCACCAAGACTAGCGGAGTACAATGAGCAGTTCTTC	CASSPRLAEYNEQFF
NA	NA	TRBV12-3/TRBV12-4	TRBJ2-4	TGTGCCAGCACCCTGGGACCGCCCAACATTCAGTACTTC	CASTLGPPNIQYF
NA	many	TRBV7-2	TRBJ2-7	TGTGCCAGCAGCTTAAACTGGCTAGCCGACGAGCAGTACTTC	CASSLNWLADEQYF
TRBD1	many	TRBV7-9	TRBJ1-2	TGTGCCAGCAGCCTAGGACAGGGCGGCTATGGCTACACCTTC	CASSLGQGGYGYTF
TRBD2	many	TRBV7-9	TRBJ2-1	TGTGCCAGCAGCTTAGTAGGGACTAGGAGCTCCTACAATGAGCAGTTCTTC	CASSLVGTRSSYNEQFF